The 22 T cell receptor beta chains listed next were all sequenced from one sample in a study of T cell changes during pregnancy in multiple sclerosis. Measured with immunoSEQ multiplex PCR; TCRdb has only the in-frame clones, and not every one. The sample yields some 77,000 clones, approximately 90% seen once. The sample was CD4+ T cells from peripheral blood mononuclear cells, taken before pregnancy. The receptors stem from a female donor with multiple sclerosis, enrolled in a pregnancy study.

The rearrangement links TRBV5-1 to TRBJ1-2, with D tentatively TRBD1 (5 bases). V was pared by 4 bases and J by 8 bases, with 18 bases between. In germline, CDR1 is SGHRS, CDR2 YFSETQ. This CDR3 region has 14 residues. The CDR3 loop reads CASSQEGQGGGYTF. The CDR3 DNA reads as TGCGCCAGCAGCCAGGAGGGGCAGGGAGGCGGCTACACCTTC.

This clone was recorded only once. V and J are TRBV18 and TRBJ2-2; D gene uncertain. The germline CDR1 and CDR2 sequences are KGHSH and LQKENI. This CDR3 is built from 12 residues. Trimming removed 5 bases at V and 5 bases at J, with 6 bases between. The CDR3 reads CASSSRTGELFF. The CDR3 DNA is TGTGCCAGCTCATCCCGGACCGGGGAGCTGTTTTTT. Full variable domain (missing parts from reference TRBV18 and TRBJ2-2): NAGVMQNPRHLVRRRGQEARLRCSPMKGHSHVYWYRQLPEEGLKFMVYLQKENIIDESGMPKERFSAEFPKEGPSILRIQQVVRGDSAAYFCASSSRTGELFFGEGSRLTVL.

The V call is TRBV18, the J call TRBJ1-1; no reliable D call. Germline CDR1 is KGHSH and CDR2 is LQKENI. V lost 3 bases and J lost 0, with 11 bases in between. This CDR3 region has 15 residues. The CDR3 loop reads CASSPPRAMNTEAFF. The CDR3 nucleotides are TGTGCCAGCTCACCTCCACGAGCCATGAACACTGAAGCTTTCTTT.

This rearrangement joins TRBV6-1 to TRBJ1-3; D possibly corresponds to TRBD1 (5 bases). Trimming pared 0 bases from V and 2 bases from J, leaving 11 bases between. This CDR3 is 16 amino acids long. Germline V lookup: CDR1 MNHNS, CDR2 SASEGT. Here the CDR3 reads CASSEAGEHAGNTIYF. DNA for the CDR3: TGTGCCAGCAGTGAAGCAGGGGAACACGCTGGAAACACCATATATTTT.

J is TRBJ1-2 and V is TRBV14, with 9 bases identical to TRBD1. J gave up 4 bases and V 1 base, and 4 bases lay outside the gene matches. The CDR3 loop spans 15 amino acids. Germline CDR1 reads SGHDN; CDR2 reads FVKESK. This CDR3 is CASSQGDRAGYGYTF. Written as DNA, the CDR3 is TGTGCCAGCAGCCAAGGGGACAGGGCCGGCTATGGCTACACCTTC.

V usage is TRBV9 and J usage is TRBJ1-4; 8 bases map to TRBD1. Germline V gene lookup returns CDR1 SGDLS and CDR2 YYNGEE. The CDR3 extends over 15 amino acids. J was trimmed by 8 bases and V by 0 bases; bases with no gene match: 6. The CDR3, as DNA: TGTGCCAGCAGCGTAGCCCAGGGGGCAGGCGAAAAACTGTTTTTT. Translated: CASSVAQGAGEKLFF.

The V gene is TRBV6-1, the J gene TRBJ2-7; 9 nucleotides line up with TRBD2. Germline CDR1 MNHNS, CDR2 SASEGT. V dropped 1 base and J dropped 12; count of bases not matched to a gene: 4. The CDR3 is 12 residues long. The CDR3 sequence is CASSEGLAGWYF. The DNA for the CDR3 is TGTGCCAGCAGTGAAGGGCTAGCGGGATGGTACTTC.

The chain links TRBV6-1 to TRBJ1-5, with D perhaps matching TRBD1 (5 bases). The CDR3 runs 15 residues. The V end was cut by 7 bases, the J end by 5 bases, with 18 bases between. Germline lookup yields CDR1 MNHNS and CDR2 SASEGT. This CDR3 is CASTLVGGTDQPQHF. CDR3 DNA: TGTGCCAGCACTCTCGTGGGGGGAACCGATCAGCCCCAGCATTTT.

This chain uses TRBV27 with TRBJ1-1; 10 nucleotides line up with TRBD1. The CDR3 spans 18 residues. J lost 0 bases, V lost 1 base, and 8 bases had no gene match. From germline, CDR1 is MNHEY and CDR2 SMNVEV (reference sequence). The DNA of the CDR3 is TGTGCCAGCAGTTTATACCGGGACAGGGGTCGGATGAACACTGAAGCTTTCTTT. As protein: CASSLYRDRGRMNTEAFF.

The chain links TRBV6-1 to TRBJ2-3, with D unclear. Trimming shortened V by 10 bases and J by 3 bases, and 14 bases separated the two germline ends. The germline V gene has CDR1 MNHNS and CDR2 SASEGT. The CDR3 extends over 13 amino acids. The CDR3 coding sequence is TGTGCCATCAACGGAGCTTTGACAGATACGCAGTATTTT. It translates to CAINGALTDTQYF.

Only one count was recorded for this clone. This chain connects TRBV10-2 to TRBJ2-1; 8 bases are shared with TRBD2. V was clipped by 3 bases and J by 7 bases; unmatched bases: 5. Germline V gene lookup returns CDR1 WSHSY and CDR2 SAAADI. The CDR3 spans 14 residues. The CDR3 coding sequence is TGCGCCAGCAGTGAAAGACTAGCGACAAATGAGCAGTTCTTC. It encodes CASSERLATNEQFF.

The V gene is TRBV11-2, the J gene TRBJ1-5; D perhaps matches TRBD1 (6 bases). Germline loops: CDR1 SGHAT, CDR2 FQNNGV. Trimming removed 1 base from V and 5 bases from J, with 9 bases in between. This CDR3 region has 14 residues. CDR3 sequence reads: CASSLGHRDQPQHF. The CDR3 DNA sequence: TGTGCCAGCAGCTTAGGCCACAGGGATCAGCCCCAGCATTTT. Together with reference TRBV11-2 and TRBJ1-5, the CDR3 gives the full variable domain: EAGVAQSPRYKIIEKRQSVAFWCNPISGHATLYWYQQILGQGPKLLIQFQNNGVVDDSQLPKDRFSAERLKGVDSTLKIQPAKLEDSAVYLCASSLGHRDQPQHFGDGTRLSIL.

The chain couples TRBV9 to TRBJ2-3; the D gene is possibly TRBD1 (6 bases). V gave up 4 bases and J gave up 1 base, with 16 bases separating them. The CDR3 runs to 16 residues. From germline, CDR1 is SGDLS and CDR2 YYNGEE. The chain's CDR3 is CASSSPHREGTDTQYF. CDR3 nucleotides: TGTGCCAGCAGCTCACCACACAGGGAAGGCACAGATACGCAGTATTTT.

The chain combines TRBV28 with TRBJ2-3; a possible D gene is TRBD1 (5 bases). The CDR3 is 14 residues long. V was clipped by 4 bases and J by 0 bases, with 8 bases between them. In germline, CDR1 is MDHEN, CDR2 SYDVKM. CDR3 sequence (DNA): TGTGCCAGCAGTTACGACAGTAGCACAGATACGCAGTATTTT. Translation gives CASSYDSSTDTQYF.

This chain connects TRBV28 to TRBJ2-5, with D hard to call. Deletions cut 6 bases from V and 0 bases from J, with 11 bases between. The length of the CDR3 is 14 residues. Germline V gene sequence: CDR1 MDHEN, CDR2 SYDVKM. CDR3 residues: CASRADPYQETQYF. The DNA of the CDR3 is TGTGCCAGCAGGGCGGATCCGTACCAAGAGACCCAGTACTTC.

The rearrangement links TRBV18 to TRBJ1-1, with D possibly TRBD1 on 5 matching bases. Looked up from germline, CDR1 is KGHSH and CDR2 is LQKENI. Trimming took off 0 bases at V and 5 bases at J, with 13 bases between the two ends. The CDR3 has 15 amino acids. The CDR3 sequence: CASSPPQGQGTEAFF. As DNA, the CDR3 is TGTGCCAGCTCACCACCCCAGGGTCAGGGTACTGAAGCTTTCTTT.

V is TRBV29-1 and J is TRBJ2-7, with 13 bases matching TRBD2. The CDR3 covers 11 residues. Trimming cost V 7 bases and J 8 bases; bases outside gene matches: 2. The germline gives CDR1 SQVTM, CDR2 ANQGSEA. DNA of the CDR3: TGCAGCGGGACTAGCGGGAGCAAGCAGTACTTC. This encodes CSGTSGSKQYF.

The V gene is TRBV7-2, the J gene TRBJ1-4; D is unresolved. This CDR3 spans 14 amino acids. The V and J ends lost 1 base and 3 bases respectively, with 6 bases between them. Germline CDR1 and CDR2: SGHTA and FQGNSA. This CDR3 reads CASSLGGSNEKLFF. CDR3 in DNA: TGTGCCAGCAGCTTAGGAGGGTCTAATGAAAAACTGTTTTTT.

The chain combines TRBV7-2 with TRBJ2-3; 8 nucleotides line up with TRBD2. This CDR3 has 13 amino acids. V lost 2 bases to trimming and J lost 5 bases; unmatched junction nucleotides: 0. Germline loops: CDR1 SGHTA, CDR2 FQGNSA. The CDR3: CASSLLAGDTQYF. Here the CDR3 DNA reads TGTGCCAGCAGCTTACTAGCGGGAGATACGCAGTATTTT.

The rearrangement links TRBV30 to TRBJ1-2, with 7 bases identical to TRBD1. Germline V CDR1 and CDR2: GTSNPN, SVGIG (reference sequence). The CDR3 runs to 14 residues. V was clipped by 3 bases and J by 10 bases; unmatched bases: 14. CDR3 bases: TGTGCCTGGAGCATTTCTGGACAGGCTCTGATCTACACCTTC. This codes for CAWSISGQALIYTF. Complete variable domain (other parts from reference TRBV30 and TRBJ1-2): SQTIHQWPATLVQPVGSPLSLECTVEGTSNPNLYWYRQAAGRGLQLLFYSVGIGQISSEVPQNLSASRPQDRQFILSSKKLLLSDSGFYLCAWSISGQALIYTFGSGTRLTVV.

This clone was observed a handful of times. The V and J genes are TRBV14 and TRBJ1-2; weak D call: TRBD1 (5 bases). Germline CDR1 SGHDN, CDR2 FVKESK. The CDR3 runs to 15 residues. Trimming pared 1 base from V and 7 bases from J, leaving 16 bases between. The chain's CDR3 is CASSQVGPGFLGYTF. Here the CDR3 DNA reads TGTGCCAGCAGCCAAGTAGGGCCAGGGTTTCTTGGCTACACCTTC. The whole variable domain, remainder taken from reference TRBV14 and TRBJ1-2, is EAGVTQFPSHSVIEKGQTVTLRCDPISGHDNLYWYRRVMGKEIKFLLHFVKESKQDESGMPNNRFLAERTGGTYSTLKVQPAELEDSGVYFCASSQVGPGFLGYTFGSGTRLTVV.

The J gene is TRBJ1-3, the V gene TRBV18; the D is unclear. Germline CDR1 and CDR2: KGHSH and LQKENI. This CDR3 is 16 amino acids long. Trimming cost V 6 bases and J 1 base, with 16 bases left between them. CDR3 DNA sequence: TGTGCCAGCTCGTCCCAGGTTCAGCAATCTGGAAACACCATATATTTT. Encoded protein: CASSSQVQQSGNTIYF.